This T cell receptor beta chain emerged from a study of graft-versus-host responses after intestinal transplantation. Whole-study context: Tacrolimus plus steroids were given to all recipients for two to three years, preceded by anti-thymocyte globulin induction.

Comments on this clone: Its cognate antigen is unknown.

Method: immunoSEQ multiplex PCR; TCRdb's copy keeps in-frame clones and lacks some. The sample includes roughly 25,000 clones, around nine tenths of them seen just once. V was trimmed by 1 base and J by 1 base, leaving 11 bases between them. There are 15 residues in the CDR3. Germline CDR1 reads MGHRA; CDR2 reads YSYEKL. Study results and limitations: In patients with graft-donor T cell macrochimerism, allograft graft-versus-host to host-versus-graft clonal ratios were high. Ileal or blood samples showed some GvH clones first, and such clones were also found in recipient marrow.

The chain recombines TRBV4-1 with TRBJ2-7; possibly TRBD1 for D (6 bases). Here the sequenced sample was PBMCs, taken about 41 days after intestinal transplant. The receptor's source is a human patient who received an intestinal transplant, so some T cells may come from the graft donor. CDR3: CASSQVRTESYEQYF. Written as DNA, the CDR3 is TGCGCCAGCAGCCAAGTAAGGACAGAGTCCTACGAGCAGTACTTC.